The rows below give T cell receptor beta chains drawn from one sample of a study of CD8 T cells in ankylosing spondylitis. TCRdb reanalysed the 5' RACE reads using MiXCR and keeps one entry per CDR3 protein. This sample has around 150,000 distinct CDR3 sequences; roughly 10% occur once, and the top ten carry 29%. The sample taken for sequencing was blood, either unsorted or a sorted T cell fraction (not recorded which). These receptors were collected from a male donor with ankylosing spondylitis or in good health (not recorded which). Both conserved end residues are part of each CDR3. Each record gives: clone size, V gene, J gene, D gene, CDR3 protein, CDR3 DNA. The D gene is left open where the match is weak. Clone size is given for some rows only: seen once, a few or many times, or a class if the clone is expanded.

>few|TRBV15|TRBJ2-3|.
CATSRDTDTQYF
TGTGCCACCAGCAGAGATACAGATACGCAGTATTTT
>many|TRBV6-1|TRBJ1-1|TRBD1
CASRTTGDQNTEAFF
TGTGCCAGCAGGACCACAGGGGACCAGAACACTGAAGCTTTCTTT
>medium-sized|TRBV29-1|TRBJ2-1|.
CSVEESGYRQFF
TGCAGCGTTGAAGAGTCAGGTTATCGTCAGTTCTTC
>few|TRBV30|TRBJ1-2|.
CAWSVPGANYGYTF
TGTGCCTGGAGTGTACCTGGGGCCAATTATGGCTACACCTTC
>few|TRBV2|TRBJ2-5|.
CASSPQGVLLDQETQYF
TGTGCCAGCAGTCCCCAGGGAGTCCTCCTGGACCAAGAGACCCAGTACTTC
>few|TRBV7-2|TRBJ2-2|TRBD1
CASSLEGQGGTGELFF
TGTGCCAGCAGCTTAGAAGGACAGGGAGGCACCGGGGAGCTGTTTTTT
>many|TRBV10-3|TRBJ2-3|.
CAISLGRESTDTQYF
TGTGCCATCAGCCTAGGGAGAGAGTCGACAGATACGCAGTATTTT
>many|TRBV5-1|TRBJ1-4|TRBD1
CASSLEAGQGREKLFF
TGCGCCAGCAGCTTGGAGGCGGGACAGGGGCGCGAAAAACTGTTTTTT
>many|TRBV12-3/TRBV12-4|TRBJ2-3|TRBD2
CASSVLAGEYTDTQYF
TGTGCCAGCAGTGTTTTAGCGGGGGAGTACACAGATACGCAGTATTTT
>.|TRBV7-8|TRBJ1-5|.
CASSGEQGSQLNQPQHF
TGTGCCAGCAGCGGCGAACAGGGAAGTCAGCTCAATCAGCCCCAGCATTTT
>many|TRBV3-1|TRBJ2-1|TRBD2
CASGSRGGSSYNEQFF
TGTGCCAGCGGATCACGCGGGGGGAGCTCCTACAATGAGCAGTTCTTC
>few|TRBV20-1|TRBJ2-5|TRBD1
CSAHRGGETQYF
TGCAGTGCTCACAGGGGCGGGGAGACCCAGTACTTC
>many|TRBV9|TRBJ2-7|TRBD2
CASSPGTSGGYEQYF
TGTGCCAGCAGCCCCGGGACTAGCGGAGGCTACGAGCAGTACTTC
>many|TRBV6-1|TRBJ2-2|TRBD2
CASSRGLARGTGELFF
TGTGCCAGCAGCCGAGGACTAGCCCGGGGCACCGGGGAGCTGTTTTTT
>many|TRBV5-6|TRBJ2-7|TRBD2
CASSLAGTSGSFNYEQYF
TGTGCCAGCAGCTTGGCCGGGACTAGCGGGAGTTTTAACTACGAGCAGTACTTC
>many|TRBV7-9|TRBJ2-7|.
CASSLGQIYEQYF
TGTGCCAGCAGCTTAGGACAGATCTACGAGCAGTACTTC